This T cell receptor beta chain was sequenced in a study of CD8 T cells in ankylosing spondylitis. Germline V gene sequence: CDR1 MGHDK, CDR2 SYGVNS. CDR3 length equals 13 residues. J gave up 5 bases and V 4 bases, and 5 bases lay outside the gene matches. Generation of TCR beta libraries employed quantitative 5'-RACE incorporating molecular barcodes. TCRdb redid the calling of the 5' RACE reads with MiXCR, one entry per CDR3 protein. The data hold roughly 230,000 distinct CDR3 sequences, with over 9.5% observed a single time. There are many counts of this clonotype. The antigen is not known. Study-wide results and limits: As reported, disease-linked clones showed significant enrichment in matched ankylosing spondylitis synovial fluid.

What was sequenced was blood, either unsorted or a sorted T cell fraction (not recorded which). The receptor's source is a male donor with ankylosing spondylitis or in good health (not recorded which). This chain connects TRBV25-1 to TRBJ2-7; the match to TRBD1 covers 7 bases. CDR3 nucleotide sequence: TGTGCCAGCAGTGTTCCCGGGACAGACGAGCAGTACTTC. Encoded protein: CASSVPGTDEQYF.